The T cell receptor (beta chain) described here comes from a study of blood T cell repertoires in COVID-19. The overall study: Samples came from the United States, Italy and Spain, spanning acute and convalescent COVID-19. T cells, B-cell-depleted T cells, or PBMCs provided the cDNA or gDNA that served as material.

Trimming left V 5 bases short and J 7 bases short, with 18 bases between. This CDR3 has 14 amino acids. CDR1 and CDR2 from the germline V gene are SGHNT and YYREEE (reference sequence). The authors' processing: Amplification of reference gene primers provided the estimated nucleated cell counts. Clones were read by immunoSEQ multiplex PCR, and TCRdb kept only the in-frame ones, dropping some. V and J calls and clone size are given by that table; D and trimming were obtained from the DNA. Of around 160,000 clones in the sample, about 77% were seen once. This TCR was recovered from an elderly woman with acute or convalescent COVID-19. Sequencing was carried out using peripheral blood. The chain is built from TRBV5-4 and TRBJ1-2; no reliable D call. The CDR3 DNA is TGTGCCAGCAGAGGAGGGCCATTGATCCGTGGCTACACCTTC. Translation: CASRGGPLIRGYTF.